Shown below are 29 T cell receptor beta chains from a single sample sequenced in a study of cytomegalovirus exposure and HLA in healthy donors. Repertoires were generated with immunoSEQ multiplex PCR, while TCRdb's copy carries only in-frame clones and drops some. The sample shows 350,000 or so clones, 86% of them seen only once. Sequencing was carried out using PBMCs. Receptors originate from a woman between 18 and 29 years old in good health and CMV-seronegative.

The chain has TRBV4-1 and TRBJ2-3, with unresolved D. The V and J ends lost 8 bases and 0 bases respectively, with 9 bases between them. CDR1 is MGHRA, CDR2 YSYEKL, per germline. The CDR3 covers 13 residues. CDR3 DNA: TGCGCCAGCCAGCCTAGTAGCACAGATACGCAGTATTTT. This sequence encodes CASQPSSTDTQYF.

The chain carries TRBV5-1 and TRBJ1-5; tentatively, D is TRBD1 (6 bases). From germline, CDR1 is SGHRS and CDR2 YFSETQ. Trimming stripped 0 bases from V and 4 bases from J, with 8 bases between. This CDR3 is built from 14 residues. In nucleotides, the CDR3 is TGCGCCAGCAGCTTGGGACAGGAGAATCAGCCCCAGCATTTT. This encodes CASSLGQENQPQHF.

The CDR3 reads CSCRADSYNEQFF. The DNA for the CDR3 is TGCAGCTGCCGAGCTGACTCCTACAATGAGCAGTTCTTC. The genes are TRBV29-1 and TRBJ2-1; D is undetermined. This CDR3 contains 13 residues. Germline CDR1 and CDR2: SQVTM and ANQGSEA. The ends were cut back, 8 bases at V and 0 bases at J, with 11 bases in the middle.

This clone was seen a single time. The genes are TRBV27 and TRBJ2-2; TRBD2 aligns across 7 bases. Germline V CDR1 and CDR2: MNHEY, SMNVEV (reference sequence). The CDR3 sequence is 15 residues long. Trimming at V came to 7 bases and at J to 4 bases, leaving 9 bases not matched to a gene. CDR3 coding DNA: TGTGCCAGCACCAGGACTAGTTTGGGCACCGGGGAGCTGTTTTTT. Amino acid sequence: CASTRTSLGTGELFF.

CDR3: CASSYGQGAGEQYF. The CDR3 DNA reads TGTGCCAGCAGCTACGGACAGGGGGCAGGTGAGCAGTACTTC. The chain recombines TRBV9 with TRBJ2-7; TRBD1 matches at 11 bases. J lost 7 bases, V lost 4 bases, and 7 bases had no gene match. This CDR3 has 14 amino acids. Germline V gene lookup returns CDR1 SGDLS and CDR2 YYNGEE.

The chain employs TRBV29-1 and TRBJ1-1; 9 positions agree with TRBD1. CDR1 is SQVTM, CDR2 ANQGSEA, per germline. Trimming at V came to 6 bases and at J to 4 bases, leaving 9 bases not matched to a gene. This CDR3 is built from 14 residues. The CDR3 nucleotides read TGCAGCGTACACGATACAGGGGGCCTCACTGAAGCTTTCTTT. Protein: CSVHDTGGLTEAFF.

The chain combines TRBV25-1 with TRBJ1-1; perhaps TRBD1 as D (5 bases). The V and J ends lost 6 bases and 3 bases respectively, with 17 bases between them. The germline gives CDR1 MGHDK, CDR2 SYGVNS. The CDR3 is 15 residues long. The CDR3 reads CASRGEGRRDTEAFF. CDR3 in DNA: TGTGCCAGCAGGGGGGAGGGCCGAAGGGACACTGAAGCTTTCTTT.

The chain has TRBV28 and TRBJ2-3, with a tentative D call TRBD2 (6 bases). Germline loops: CDR1 MDHEN, CDR2 SYDVKM. Trimming left V 8 bases short and J 2 bases short, with 11 bases between. This CDR3 has 13 amino acids. The CDR3, as DNA: TGTGCCAGCGGGAGGCCAAACACAGATACGCAGTATTTT. Its translation is CASGRPNTDTQYF.

The chain links TRBV28 to TRBJ2-3; 8 bases line up with TRBD2. The trim removed 7 bases at V and 5 bases at J, leaving 11 bases unmatched. The germline V gene has CDR1 MDHEN and CDR2 SYDVKM. The CDR3 length is 15 residues. CDR3 region: CASKRGAGELDTQYF. The DNA for the CDR3 is TGTGCCAGCAAAAGAGGAGCGGGAGAATTAGATACGCAGTATTTT.

The rearrangement links TRBV18 to TRBJ2-7; 10 nucleotides align to TRBD2. Trimming took 4 bases from V and 7 from J; bases not matched to a gene: 7. The V gene's germline CDR1 is KGHSH and CDR2 LQKENI. There are 14 residues in the CDR3. The CDR3 region has the DNA TGTGCCAGCTCACGAGAGCGGGAGGGCCAAGAGCAGTACTTC. It encodes CASSREREGQEQYF.

This chain connects TRBV28 to TRBJ2-7; D is uncertain. Germline CDR1 reads MDHEN; CDR2 reads SYDVKM. This CDR3 has 11 residues. With 5 bases removed from V and 6 bases from J, the gap between germline ends came to 8 bases. This CDR3 is CASSAAAEQYF. CDR3 DNA sequence: TGTGCCAGCAGTGCCGCGGCCGAGCAGTACTTC. The entire variable domain, with the rest obtained from reference TRBV28 and TRBJ2-7, is as follows: DVKVTQSSRYLVKRTGEKVFLECVQDMDHENMFWYRQDPGLGLRLIYFSYDVKMKEKGDIPEGYSVSREKKERFSLILESASTNQTSMYLCASSAAAEQYFGPGTRLTVT.

The chain employs TRBV4-2 and TRBJ2-2; weak D call: TRBD2 (6 bases). Per germline, CDR1 LGHNA and CDR2 YNFKEQ. There are 17 residues in the CDR3. The ends were cut back, 4 bases at V and 1 base at J, with 16 bases in the middle. The CDR3 protein is CASSPGTPEMNTGELFF. DNA for the CDR3: TGTGCCAGCAGCCCCGGGACTCCAGAGATGAACACCGGGGAGCTGTTTTTT.

V and J are TRBV4-3 and TRBJ2-5, with 11 nucleotides matching TRBD2. The trim removed 2 bases at V and 3 bases at J, leaving 2 bases unmatched. The V gene's germline CDR1 is LGHNA and CDR2 YSLEER. This CDR3 contains 15 residues. The CDR3 is CASSQSGLAEETQYF. The CDR3 DNA reads as TGCGCCAGCAGCCAATCGGGACTAGCGGAAGAGACCCAGTACTTC.

The chain has TRBV28 and TRBJ2-2; the D gene is possibly TRBD1 (5 bases). Germline lookup yields CDR1 MDHEN and CDR2 SYDVKM. V was cut by 10 bases and J by 1 base, with 10 bases left in between. The CDR3 extends over 13 amino acids. Here the CDR3 reads CAILDRNTGELFF. The CDR3 bases are TGTGCCATTCTAGACAGGAACACCGGGGAGCTGTTTTTT.

The chain combines TRBV6-6 with TRBJ1-2; D uncertain. V shed 7 bases and J shed 8 bases, with 14 bases lying between them. This CDR3 is built from 12 residues. Germline CDR1 MNHNY, CDR2 SVGAGI (reference sequence). As DNA, the CDR3 is TGTGCCAGCACTATTCATACAGAAGGCTACACCTTC. This sequence encodes CASTIHTEGYTF.

The chain carries TRBV6-5 and TRBJ1-5; the match to TRBD1 covers 7 bases. This CDR3 region has 13 residues. Per the germline V gene, CDR1 is MNHEY and CDR2 is SVGAGI. With 5 bases clipped from V and 5 bases from J, the junction kept 3 bases outside the gene matches. Here the CDR3 reads CASSGQAYQPQHF. Here the CDR3 DNA reads TGTGCCAGCAGTGGACAGGCTTATCAGCCCCAGCATTTT.

The chain joins TRBV11-2 to TRBJ2-3; TRBD1 is a possible D gene (6 bases). V lost 5 bases and J 0 bases, leaving 15 bases between the germline ends. The germline CDR1 and CDR2 sequences are SGHAT and FQNNGV. The CDR3 is 16 amino acids. This chain's CDR3 is CASSPGDTLSTDTQYF. The CDR3 DNA reads TGTGCCAGCAGCCCAGGGGACACCCTAAGCACAGATACGCAGTATTTT.

This clone was seen once. This chain joins TRBV30 and TRBJ2-5, with 7 bases aligning to TRBD1. The J segment lost 5 bases and the V segment lost 2 bases, leaving 11 bases of the junction unmatched. Germline CDR1 GTSNPN, CDR2 SVGIG (reference sequence). This CDR3 is built from 15 residues. CDR3 in amino acids: CAWSISAGGRETQYF. The CDR3 region has the DNA TGTGCCTGGAGTATATCGGCAGGGGGACGGGAGACCCAGTACTTC.

This sequence joins TRBV30 and TRBJ2-2, with D possibly TRBD1 on 6 matching bases. Germline-derived CDR1 and CDR2 are GTSNPN and SVGIG (reference sequence). The CDR3 runs to 13 residues. Trimming removed 1 base from V and 7 bases from J, with 10 bases in between. The CDR3 nucleotides read TGTGCCTGGAGTGACGGGACACTCGGGGAGCTGTTTTTT. It codes for CAWSDGTLGELFF. Full variable domain (remainder filled in from reference TRBV30 and TRBJ2-2): SQTIHQWPATLVQPVGSPLSLECTVEGTSNPNLYWYRQAAGRGLQLLFYSVGIGQISSEVPQNLSASRPQDRQFILSSKKLLLSDSGFYLCAWSDGTLGELFFGEGSRLTVL.

The chain is built from TRBV9 and TRBJ1-1; D remains unclear. The CDR3 totals 14 residues. Germline V lookup: CDR1 SGDLS, CDR2 YYNGEE. V was clipped by 4 bases and J by 3 bases, with 13 bases between them. CDR3 sequence: CASSPYGVDTEAFF. The CDR3 DNA reads TGTGCCAGCAGCCCCTACGGGGTGGACACTGAAGCTTTCTTT.

The chain links TRBV4-2 to TRBJ1-4, with D uncertain. Per germline, CDR1 LGHNA and CDR2 YNFKEQ. With 4 bases removed from V and 8 bases from J, the gap between germline ends came to 17 bases. The CDR3 is made up of 15 amino acids. The CDR3 region is CASSPEPQRREKLFF. CDR3 DNA: TGTGCCAGCAGCCCCGAACCTCAGAGGCGAGAAAAACTGTTTTTT.

This clone was recorded a few times. The rearrangement joins TRBV19 to TRBJ2-1; perhaps TRBD2 as D (5 bases). Germline V gene sequence: CDR1 LNHDA, CDR2 SQIVND (reference sequence). The CDR3 sequence is 11 residues long. V was pared by 4 bases and J by 10 bases, with 8 bases between. Here the CDR3 reads CASSTPGEQFF. The CDR3 coding sequence is TGTGCCAGTAGTACTCCGGGGGAGCAGTTCTTC.

The chain uses TRBV5-6 and TRBJ1-2; 8 nucleotides align to TRBD1. CDR1 and CDR2 from the germline V gene are SGHDT and YYEEEE. With 4 bases clipped from V and 5 bases from J, the junction kept 13 bases outside the gene matches. The CDR3 has 16 amino acids. CDR3 nucleotide sequence: TGTGCCAGCAGCGCCCCGACAGGGGCCCCTTGGTATGGCTACACCTTC. Translation gives CASSAPTGAPWYGYTF.

V is TRBV2 and J is TRBJ2-1; 10 bases agree with TRBD2. The junction had 4 bases not matched to a gene; V was cut back by 2 bases and J by 6 bases. CDR3 size: 15 residues. The germline gives CDR1 SNHLY, CDR2 FYNNEI. The CDR3 here is CASSESGRGGNEQFF. Written as DNA, the CDR3 is TGTGCCAGCAGTGAAAGCGGGAGGGGTGGCAATGAGCAGTTCTTC. The full variable domain, with the rest looked up from reference TRBV2 and TRBJ2-1, is EPEVTQTPSHQVTQMGQEVILRCVPISNHLYFYWYRQILGQKVEFLVSFYNNEISEKSEIFDDQFSVERPDGSNFTLKIRSTKLEDSAMYFCASSESGRGGNEQFFGPGTRLTVL.

This rearrangement joins TRBV6-6 to TRBJ2-1, with 10 positions matching TRBD2. This CDR3 has 15 amino acids. Per the germline V gene, CDR1 is MNHNY and CDR2 is SVGAGI (reference sequence). V trimming: 5 bases; J trimming: 8 bases; junction bases outside the gene matches: 9. CDR3 nucleotide sequence: TGTGCCAGCAGTGATCTAGCGGGAGATTCCGATGAGCAGTTCTTC. This translates into CASSDLAGDSDEQFF.

The CDR3 region is CASSARNRETQYF. The CDR3 DNA reads TGTGCCAGCAGCGCCAGAAACAGGGAGACCCAGTACTTC. The rearrangement links TRBV9 to TRBJ2-5; possibly TRBD1 for D (5 bases). Looked up from germline, CDR1 is SGDLS and CDR2 is YYNGEE. The CDR3 totals 13 residues. V gave up 3 bases and J gave up 5 bases, with 11 bases separating them.

This clone appeared a few times. This sequence joins TRBV9 and TRBJ2-7; TRBD2 agrees at 7 bases. Losses at the gene ends were 4 bases for V and 4 bases for J; bases not matched to a gene: 8. CDR1 is SGDLS and CDR2 is YYNGEE in the germline V gene. This CDR3 comprises 14 residues. CDR3 sequence: CASSPTGGGYEQYF. The CDR3 DNA sequence: TGTGCCAGCAGCCCTACGGGAGGTGGGTACGAGCAGTACTTC.

The genes are TRBV27 and TRBJ2-2; 11 bases map to TRBD2. Unmatched junction bases numbered 14, after V lost 2 bases and J lost 3 bases. The CDR3 runs 20 residues. The germline V gene has CDR1 MNHEY and CDR2 SMNVEV (reference sequence). CDR3 region: CASSLIFTSGRGPDTGELFF. CDR3 in DNA: TGTGCCAGCAGTTTAATTTTCACTAGCGGGAGAGGGCCGGACACCGGGGAGCTGTTTTTT.

This chain joins TRBV5-1 and TRBJ2-3; TRBD1 matches at 7 bases. V gave up 4 bases and J gave up 1 base; unmatched junction bases: 9. The CDR3 length is 16 residues. Per the germline V gene, CDR1 is SGHRS and CDR2 is YFSETQ. CDR3 bases: TGCGCCAGCAGCCCGGGACAGAATATTGGCACAGATACGCAGTATTTT. Protein: CASSPGQNIGTDTQYF.